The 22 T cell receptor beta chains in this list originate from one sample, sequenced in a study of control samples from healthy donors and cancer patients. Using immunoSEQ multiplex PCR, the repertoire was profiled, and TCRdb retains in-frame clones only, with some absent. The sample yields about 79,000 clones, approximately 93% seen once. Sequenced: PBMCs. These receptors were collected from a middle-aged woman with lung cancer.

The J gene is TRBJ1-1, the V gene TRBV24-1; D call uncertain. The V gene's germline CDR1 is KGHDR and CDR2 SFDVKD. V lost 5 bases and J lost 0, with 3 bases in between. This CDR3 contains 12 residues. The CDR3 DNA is TGTGCCACCAGTGCCTTGAACACTGAAGCTTTCTTT. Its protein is CATSALNTEAFF.

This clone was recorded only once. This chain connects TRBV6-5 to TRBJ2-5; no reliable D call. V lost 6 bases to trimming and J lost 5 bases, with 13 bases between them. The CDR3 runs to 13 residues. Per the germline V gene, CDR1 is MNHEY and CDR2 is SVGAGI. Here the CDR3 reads CASRGPLGETQYF. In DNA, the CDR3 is TGTGCCAGCAGAGGACCTCTGGGGGAGACCCAGTACTTC.

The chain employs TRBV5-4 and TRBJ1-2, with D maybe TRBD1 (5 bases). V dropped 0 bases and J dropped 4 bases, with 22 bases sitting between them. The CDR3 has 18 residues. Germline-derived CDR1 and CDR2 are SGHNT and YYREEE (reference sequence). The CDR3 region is CASSLATRPREGTYGYTF. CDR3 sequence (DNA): TGTGCCAGCAGCTTGGCCACCCGTCCCCGGGAGGGGACCTATGGCTACACCTTC.

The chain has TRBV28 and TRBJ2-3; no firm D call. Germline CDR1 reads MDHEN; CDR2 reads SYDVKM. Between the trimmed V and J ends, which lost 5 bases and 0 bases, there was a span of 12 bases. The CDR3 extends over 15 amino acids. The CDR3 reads CASSRSRPSTDTQYF. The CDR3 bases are TGTGCCAGCAGTAGAAGCAGGCCCAGCACAGATACGCAGTATTTT.

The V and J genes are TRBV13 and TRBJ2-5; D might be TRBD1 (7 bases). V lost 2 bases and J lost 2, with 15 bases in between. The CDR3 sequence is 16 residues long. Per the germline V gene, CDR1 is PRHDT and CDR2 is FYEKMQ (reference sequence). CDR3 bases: TGTGCCAGCAGCTTACGACAGGGAGGAAGGCAAGAGACCCAGTACTTC. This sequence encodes CASSLRQGGRQETQYF. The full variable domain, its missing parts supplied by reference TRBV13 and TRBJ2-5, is AAGVIQSPRHLIKEKRETATLKCYPIPRHDTVYWYQQGPGQDPQFLISFYEKMQSDKGSIPDRFSAQQFSDYHSELNMSSLELGDSALYFCASSLRQGGRQETQYFGPGTRLLVL.

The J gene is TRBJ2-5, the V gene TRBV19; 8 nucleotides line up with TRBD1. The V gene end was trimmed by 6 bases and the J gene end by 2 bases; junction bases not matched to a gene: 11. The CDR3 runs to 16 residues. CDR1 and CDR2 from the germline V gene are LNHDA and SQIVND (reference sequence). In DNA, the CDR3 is TGTGCCAGTAGCCCAATCGGGACAGGTACTCAAGAGACCCAGTACTTC. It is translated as CASSPIGTGTQETQYF.

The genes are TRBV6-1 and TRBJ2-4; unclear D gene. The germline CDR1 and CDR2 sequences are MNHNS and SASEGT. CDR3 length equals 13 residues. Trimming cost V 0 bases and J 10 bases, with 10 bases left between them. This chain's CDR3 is CASSEALLTIQYF. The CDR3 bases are TGTGCCAGCAGTGAAGCGCTTCTGACAATTCAGTACTTC.

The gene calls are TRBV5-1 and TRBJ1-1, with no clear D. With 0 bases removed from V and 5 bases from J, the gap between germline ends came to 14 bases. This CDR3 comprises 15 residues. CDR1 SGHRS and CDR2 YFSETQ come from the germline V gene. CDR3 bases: TGCGCCAGCAGCTTGGGGGGTGGTGGGTTTACTGAAGCTTTCTTT. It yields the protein CASSLGGGGFTEAFF.

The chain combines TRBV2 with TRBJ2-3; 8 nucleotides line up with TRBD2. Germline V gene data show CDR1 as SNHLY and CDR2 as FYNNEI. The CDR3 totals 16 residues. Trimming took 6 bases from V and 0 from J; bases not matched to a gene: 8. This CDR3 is CASSGAGAISTDTQYF. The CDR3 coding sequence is TGTGCCAGCAGCGGAGCGGGGGCCATTAGCACAGATACGCAGTATTTT.

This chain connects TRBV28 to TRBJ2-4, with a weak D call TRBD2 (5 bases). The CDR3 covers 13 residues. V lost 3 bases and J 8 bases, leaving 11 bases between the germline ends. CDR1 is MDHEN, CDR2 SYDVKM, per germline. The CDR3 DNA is TGTGCCAGCAGTTTGTTGAGGGCGGACATTCAGTACTTC. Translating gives CASSLLRADIQYF.

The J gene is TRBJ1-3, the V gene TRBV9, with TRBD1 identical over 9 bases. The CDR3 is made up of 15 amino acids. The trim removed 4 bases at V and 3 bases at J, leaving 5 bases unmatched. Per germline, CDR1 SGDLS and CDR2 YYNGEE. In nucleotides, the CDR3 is TGTGCCAGCAGCCCGGGGACAGGGAATGGAAACACCATATATTTT. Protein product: CASSPGTGNGNTIYF.

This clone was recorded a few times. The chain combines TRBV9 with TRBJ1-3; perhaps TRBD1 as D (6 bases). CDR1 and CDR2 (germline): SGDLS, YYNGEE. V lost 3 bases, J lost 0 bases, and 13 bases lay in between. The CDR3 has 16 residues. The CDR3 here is CASSDTGPLSGNTIYF. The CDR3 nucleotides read TGTGCCAGCAGCGATACAGGGCCGCTCTCTGGAAACACCATATATTTT. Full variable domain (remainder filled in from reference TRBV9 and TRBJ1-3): DSGVTQTPKHLITATGQRVTLRCSPRSGDLSVYWYQQSLDQGLQFLIQYYNGEERAKGNILERFSAQQFPDLHSELNLSSLELGDSALYFCASSDTGPLSGNTIYFGEGSWLTVV.

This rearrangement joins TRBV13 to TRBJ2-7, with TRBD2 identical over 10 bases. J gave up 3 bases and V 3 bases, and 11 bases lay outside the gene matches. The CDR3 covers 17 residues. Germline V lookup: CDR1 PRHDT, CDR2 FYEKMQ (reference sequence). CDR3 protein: CASSLQAGGLPLYEQYF. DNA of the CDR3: TGTGCCAGCAGCTTGCAAGCGGGGGGGCTTCCTCTCTACGAGCAGTACTTC.

Written as DNA, the CDR3 is TGCGCCAGCAGCCAAGAATCAGGGGTCGTGAACACTGAAGCTTTCTTT. The encoded protein is CASSQESGVVNTEAFF. The rearrangement joins TRBV4-1 to TRBJ1-1; D may be TRBD1 (6 bases). V was trimmed by 0 bases and J by 0 bases, leaving 11 bases between them. Germline V gene data show CDR1 as MGHRA and CDR2 as YSYEKL. The CDR3 loop spans 16 amino acids.

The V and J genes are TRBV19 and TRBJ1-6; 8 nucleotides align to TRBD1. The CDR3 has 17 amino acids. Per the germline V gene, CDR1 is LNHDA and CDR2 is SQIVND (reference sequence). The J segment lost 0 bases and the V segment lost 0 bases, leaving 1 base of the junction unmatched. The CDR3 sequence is CASSIDGTGSYNSPLHF. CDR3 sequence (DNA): TGTGCCAGTAGTATAGACGGGACAGGCTCCTATAATTCACCCCTCCACTTT. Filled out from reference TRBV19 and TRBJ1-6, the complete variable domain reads DGGITQSPKYLFRKEGQNVTLSCEQNLNHDAMYWYRQDPGQGLRLIYYSQIVNDFQKGDIAEGYSVSREKKESFPLTVTSAQKNPTAFYLCASSIDGTGSYNSPLHFGNGTRLTVT.

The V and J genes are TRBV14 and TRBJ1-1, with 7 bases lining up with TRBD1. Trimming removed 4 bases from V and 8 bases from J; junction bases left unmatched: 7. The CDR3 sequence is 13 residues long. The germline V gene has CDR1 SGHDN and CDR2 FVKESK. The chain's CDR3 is CASSPRQGQEAFF. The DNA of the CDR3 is TGTGCCAGCAGCCCAAGACAGGGCCAAGAAGCTTTCTTT.

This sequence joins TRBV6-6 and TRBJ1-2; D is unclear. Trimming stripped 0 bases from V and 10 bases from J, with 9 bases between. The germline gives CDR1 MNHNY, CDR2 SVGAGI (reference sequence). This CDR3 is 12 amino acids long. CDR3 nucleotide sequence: TGTGCCAGCAGTTACTCGTTTACGGACTACACCTTC. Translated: CASSYSFTDYTF.

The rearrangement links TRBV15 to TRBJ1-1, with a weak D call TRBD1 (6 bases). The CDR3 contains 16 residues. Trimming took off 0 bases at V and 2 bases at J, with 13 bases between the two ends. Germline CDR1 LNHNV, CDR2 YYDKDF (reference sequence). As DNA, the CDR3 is TGTGCCACCAGCAGAGATGGTGGCAGGGGTAACACTGAAGCTTTCTTT. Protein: CATSRDGGRGNTEAFF.

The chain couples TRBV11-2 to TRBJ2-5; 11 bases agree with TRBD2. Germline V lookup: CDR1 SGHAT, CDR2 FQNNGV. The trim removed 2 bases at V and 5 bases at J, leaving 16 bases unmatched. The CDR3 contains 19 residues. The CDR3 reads CASSLLLLAGGPLGETQYF. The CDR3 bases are TGTGCCAGCAGCTTATTGTTGTTAGCGGGGGGGCCCCTCGGGGAGACCCAGTACTTC.

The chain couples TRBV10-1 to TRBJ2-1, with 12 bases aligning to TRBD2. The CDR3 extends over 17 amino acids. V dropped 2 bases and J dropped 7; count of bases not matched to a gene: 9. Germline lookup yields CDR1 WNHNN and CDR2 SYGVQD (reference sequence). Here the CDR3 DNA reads TGCGCCAGCAGTGAGGCCCTAGCGGGGGGGCCTAGGAATGAGCAGTTCTTC. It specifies CASSEALAGGPRNEQFF.

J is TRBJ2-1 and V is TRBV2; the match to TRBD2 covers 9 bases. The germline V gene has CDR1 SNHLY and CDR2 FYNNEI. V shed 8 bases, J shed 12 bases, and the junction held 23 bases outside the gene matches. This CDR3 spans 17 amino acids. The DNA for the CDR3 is TGTGCCAGCGCCTCTAGGGGGATAGCGGGGGATTCACTCGGGCAGTTCTTC. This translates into CASASRGIAGDSLGQFF.

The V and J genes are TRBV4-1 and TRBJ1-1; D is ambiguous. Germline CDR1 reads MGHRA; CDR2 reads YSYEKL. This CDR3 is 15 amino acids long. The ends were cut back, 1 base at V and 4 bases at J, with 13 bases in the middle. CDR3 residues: CASSQGRAGVTEAFF. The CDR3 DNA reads TGCGCCAGCAGCCAAGGCCGCGCCGGGGTCACTGAAGCTTTCTTT.